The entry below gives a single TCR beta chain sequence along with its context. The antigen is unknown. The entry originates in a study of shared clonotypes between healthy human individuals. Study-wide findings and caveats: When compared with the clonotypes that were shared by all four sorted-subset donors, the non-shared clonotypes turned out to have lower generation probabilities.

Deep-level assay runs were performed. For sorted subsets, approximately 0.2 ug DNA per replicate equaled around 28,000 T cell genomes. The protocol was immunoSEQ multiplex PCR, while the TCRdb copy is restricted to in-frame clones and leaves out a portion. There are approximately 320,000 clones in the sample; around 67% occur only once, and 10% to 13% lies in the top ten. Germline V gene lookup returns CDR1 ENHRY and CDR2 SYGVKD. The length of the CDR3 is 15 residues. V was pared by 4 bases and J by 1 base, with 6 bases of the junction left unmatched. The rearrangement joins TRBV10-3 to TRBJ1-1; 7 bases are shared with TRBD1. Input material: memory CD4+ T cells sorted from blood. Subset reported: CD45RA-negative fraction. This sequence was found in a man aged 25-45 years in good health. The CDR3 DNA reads TGTGCCATCAGTGCCTCGGGACAGACGAACACTGAAGCTTTCTTT. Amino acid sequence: CAISASGQTNTEAFF.